These 5 T cell receptor beta chains share one sample of origin, sequenced in a study of PD-1 blockade in classical Hodgkin lymphoma. Sequencing used immunoSEQ multiplex PCR; TCRdb keeps in-frame clones, though not all of them. The sample consists of 120,000 to 150,000 clones, around 84% of them appearing once. Each patient's relapse followed autologous stem cell transplantation, and brentuximab vedotin exposure varied. Sequencing used peripheral blood mononuclear cells (PBMCs), obtained before the second cycle of nivolumab. The receptor source for this set is a human donor with classical Hodgkin lymphoma.

V is TRBV5-5 and J is TRBJ2-7; maybe TRBD1 (6 bases). CDR1 is SGHKS, CDR2 YYEKEE, per germline (reference sequence). The CDR3 is 13 amino acids. Trimming took off 2 bases at V and 3 bases at J, with 9 bases between the two ends. Here the CDR3 reads CASSFRDIYEQYF. The CDR3 DNA reads TGTGCCAGCAGCTTCCGGGACATCTACGAGCAGTACTTC.

The chain's CDR3 is CASSPPRLAEEETQYF. The CDR3 DNA is TGTGCCAGCTCACCACCGAGACTAGCGGAAGAAGAGACCCAGTACTTC. The chain has TRBV18 and TRBJ2-5, with 9 nucleotides matching TRBD2. J lost 3 bases, V lost 0 bases, and 5 bases had no gene match. This CDR3 is built from 16 residues. Germline lookup yields CDR1 KGHSH and CDR2 LQKENI.

The chain couples TRBV15 to TRBJ2-3; D not certain. The CDR3 runs to 13 residues. V was pared by 0 bases and J by 5 bases, with 6 bases between. The germline V gene has CDR1 LNHNV and CDR2 YYDKDF (reference sequence). The CDR3 DNA reads TGTGCCACCAGCAGAGATCAAGGAGATACGCAGTATTTT. Translated: CATSRDQGDTQYF. Combining the CDR3 with reference TRBV15 and TRBJ2-3 gives the whole variable domain DAMVIQNPRYQVTQFGKPVTLSCSQTLNHNVMYWYQQKSSQAPKLLFHYYDKDFNNEADTPDNFQSRRPNTSFCFLDIRSPGLGDTAMYLCATSRDQGDTQYFGPGTRLTVL.

J is TRBJ2-5 and V is TRBV6-6, with 7 bases matching TRBD1. Germline V gene data show CDR1 as MNHNY and CDR2 as SVGAGI (reference sequence). Trimming cost V 1 base and J 11 bases; bases outside gene matches: 13. The CDR3 length is 15 residues. CDR3 protein: CASSYWGQPPTEQYF. The CDR3 region has the DNA TGTGCCAGCAGTTACTGGGGACAGCCGCCCACGGAGCAGTACTTC.

This clone was observed a handful of times. This sequence joins TRBV2 and TRBJ1-5, with D uncertain. This CDR3 spans 13 amino acids. Germline CDR1 is SNHLY and CDR2 is FYNNEI. V shed 2 bases and J shed 4 bases, with 6 bases lying between them. Here the CDR3 DNA reads TGTGCCAGCAGTGAAAGTCTGAATCAGCCCCAGCATTTT. It codes for CASSESLNQPQHF.